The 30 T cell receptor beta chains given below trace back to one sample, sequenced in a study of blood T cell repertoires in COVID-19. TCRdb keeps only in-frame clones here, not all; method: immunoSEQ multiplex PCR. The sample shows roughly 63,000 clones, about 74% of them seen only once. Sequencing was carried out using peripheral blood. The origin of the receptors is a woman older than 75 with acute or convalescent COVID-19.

The CDR3 coding sequence is TGTGCCAGCAGTTTAGGGCCCGCTAACTATGGCTACACCTTC. Residues: CASSLGPANYGYTF. This chain links TRBV28 with TRBJ1-2, with unresolved D. Trimming pared 2 bases from V and 0 bases from J, leaving 7 bases between. Germline V CDR1 and CDR2: MDHEN, SYDVKM. There are 14 residues in the CDR3.

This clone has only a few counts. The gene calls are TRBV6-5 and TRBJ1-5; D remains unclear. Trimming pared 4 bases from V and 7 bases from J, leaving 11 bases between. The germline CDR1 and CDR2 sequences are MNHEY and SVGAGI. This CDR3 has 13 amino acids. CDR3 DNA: TGTGCCAGCAGTTTCGGAGGTGGGCAGCCCCAGCATTTT. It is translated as CASSFGGGQPQHF.

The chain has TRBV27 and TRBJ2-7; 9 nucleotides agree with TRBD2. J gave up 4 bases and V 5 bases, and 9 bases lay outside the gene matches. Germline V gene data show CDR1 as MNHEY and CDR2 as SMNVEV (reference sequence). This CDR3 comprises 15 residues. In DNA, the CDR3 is TGTGCCAGCAGTCCACAGCGGGGGGTGGTTTACGAGCAGTACTTC. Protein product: CASSPQRGVVYEQYF.

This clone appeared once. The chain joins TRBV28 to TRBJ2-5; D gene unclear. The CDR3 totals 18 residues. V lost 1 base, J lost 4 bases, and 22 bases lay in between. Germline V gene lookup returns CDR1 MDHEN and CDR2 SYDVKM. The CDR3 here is CASSLSPRLGSVGETQYF. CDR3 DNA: TGTGCCAGCAGTTTATCCCCCCGACTCGGGTCTGTGGGAGAGACCCAGTACTTC.

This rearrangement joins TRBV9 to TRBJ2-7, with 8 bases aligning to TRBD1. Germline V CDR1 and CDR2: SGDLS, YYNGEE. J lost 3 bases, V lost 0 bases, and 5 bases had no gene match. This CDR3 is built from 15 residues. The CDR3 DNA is TGTGCCAGCAGCGTAGCAGGGGGCGTCATCTACGAGCAGTACTTC. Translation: CASSVAGGVIYEQYF.

CDR3 coding DNA: TGTGCCAGCAGCTTAGATGAGGCAAGCACTGAAGCTTTCTTT. Protein product: CASSLDEASTEAFF. The genes are TRBV11-2 and TRBJ1-1; the D is unclear. The CDR3 runs 14 residues. V was clipped by 0 bases and J by 4 bases, with 9 bases between them. Germline V gene lookup returns CDR1 SGHAT and CDR2 FQNNGV.

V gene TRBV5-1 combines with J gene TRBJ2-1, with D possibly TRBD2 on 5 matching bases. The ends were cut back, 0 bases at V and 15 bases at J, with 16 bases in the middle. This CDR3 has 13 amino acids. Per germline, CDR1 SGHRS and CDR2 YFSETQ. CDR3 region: CASSLGPGNGPFF. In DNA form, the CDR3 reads TGCGCCAGCAGCTTGGGGCCGGGAAATGGGCCGTTCTTC.

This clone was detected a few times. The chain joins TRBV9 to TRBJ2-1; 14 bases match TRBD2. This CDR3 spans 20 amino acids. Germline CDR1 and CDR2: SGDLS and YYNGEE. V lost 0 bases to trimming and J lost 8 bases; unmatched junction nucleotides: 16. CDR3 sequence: CASSVGEKGLAGVERDEQFF. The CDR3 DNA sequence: TGTGCCAGCAGCGTAGGGGAAAAGGGACTAGCGGGAGTAGAAAGGGATGAGCAGTTCTTC.

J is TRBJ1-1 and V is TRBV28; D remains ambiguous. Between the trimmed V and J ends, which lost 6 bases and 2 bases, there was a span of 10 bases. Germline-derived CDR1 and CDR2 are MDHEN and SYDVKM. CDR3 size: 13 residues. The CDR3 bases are TGTGCCAGCAGCTCTGCCCTAAACACTGAAGCTTTCTTT. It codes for CASSSALNTEAFF. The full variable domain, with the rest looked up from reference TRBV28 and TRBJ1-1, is DVKVTQSSRYLVKRTGEKVFLECVQDMDHENMFWYRQDPGLGLRLIYFSYDVKMKEKGDIPEGYSVSREKKERFSLILESASTNQTSMYLCASSSALNTEAFFGQGTRLTVV.

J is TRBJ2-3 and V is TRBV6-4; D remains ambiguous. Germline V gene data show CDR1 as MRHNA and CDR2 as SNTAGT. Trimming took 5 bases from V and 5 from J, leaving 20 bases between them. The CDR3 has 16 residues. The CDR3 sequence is CASSSASTEGGDTQYF. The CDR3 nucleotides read TGTGCCAGCAGTTCAGCGTCGACGGAAGGTGGAGATACGCAGTATTTT.

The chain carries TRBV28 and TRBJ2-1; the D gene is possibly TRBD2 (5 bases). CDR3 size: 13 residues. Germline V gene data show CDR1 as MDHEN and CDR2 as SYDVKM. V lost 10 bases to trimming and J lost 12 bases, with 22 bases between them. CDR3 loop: CANFRLASFGQFF. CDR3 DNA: TGTGCCAACTTTAGGCTAGCTTCGTTTGGGCAGTTCTTC.

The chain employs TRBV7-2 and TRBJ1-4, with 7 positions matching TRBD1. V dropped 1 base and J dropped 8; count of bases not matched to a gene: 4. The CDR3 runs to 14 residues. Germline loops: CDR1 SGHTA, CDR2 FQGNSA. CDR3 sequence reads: CASSLDRGKEKLFF. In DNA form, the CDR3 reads TGTGCCAGCAGCTTAGACAGGGGCAAGGAAAAACTGTTTTTT.

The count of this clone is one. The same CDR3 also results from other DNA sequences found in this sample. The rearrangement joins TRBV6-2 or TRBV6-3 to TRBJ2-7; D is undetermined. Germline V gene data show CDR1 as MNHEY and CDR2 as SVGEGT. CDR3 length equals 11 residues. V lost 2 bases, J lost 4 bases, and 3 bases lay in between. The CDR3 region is CASSYRYEQYF. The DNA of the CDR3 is TGTGCCAGCAGTTACCGTTACGAGCAGTACTTC.

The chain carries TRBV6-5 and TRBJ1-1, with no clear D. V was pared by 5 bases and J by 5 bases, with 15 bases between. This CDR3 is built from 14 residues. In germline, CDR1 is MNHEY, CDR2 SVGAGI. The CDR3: CASSPGSRGTEAFF. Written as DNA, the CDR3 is TGTGCCAGCAGTCCGGGATCCCGAGGGACTGAAGCTTTCTTT.

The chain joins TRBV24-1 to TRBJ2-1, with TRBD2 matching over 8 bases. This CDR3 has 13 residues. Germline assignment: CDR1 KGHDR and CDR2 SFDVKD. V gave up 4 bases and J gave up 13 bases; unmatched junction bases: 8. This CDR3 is CATSEGGGTRQFF. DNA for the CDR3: TGTGCCACCAGTGAGGGGGGCGGGACTAGACAGTTCTTC.

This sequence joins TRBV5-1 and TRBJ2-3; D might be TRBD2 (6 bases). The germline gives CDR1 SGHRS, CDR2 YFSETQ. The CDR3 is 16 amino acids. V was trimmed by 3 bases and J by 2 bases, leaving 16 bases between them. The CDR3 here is CASSWTAGGNTDTQYF. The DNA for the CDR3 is TGCGCCAGCAGCTGGACCGCGGGCGGGAACACAGATACGCAGTATTTT. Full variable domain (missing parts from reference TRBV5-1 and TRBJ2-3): KAGVTQTPRYLIKTRGQQVTLSCSPISGHRSVSWYQQTPGQGLQFLFEYFSETQRNKGNFPGRFSGRQFSNSRSEMNVSTLELGDSALYLCASSWTAGGNTDTQYFGPGTRLTVL.

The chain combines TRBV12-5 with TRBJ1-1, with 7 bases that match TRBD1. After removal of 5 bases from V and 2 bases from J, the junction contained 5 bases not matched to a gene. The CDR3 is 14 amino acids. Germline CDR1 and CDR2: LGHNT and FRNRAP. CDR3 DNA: TGTGCTAGTGGTGCGGACAGGACTAACACTGAAGCTTTCTTT. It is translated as CASGADRTNTEAFF.

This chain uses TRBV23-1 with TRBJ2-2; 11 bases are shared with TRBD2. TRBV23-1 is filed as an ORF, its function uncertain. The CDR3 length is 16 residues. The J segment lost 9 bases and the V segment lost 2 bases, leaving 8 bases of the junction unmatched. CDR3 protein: CASSQGLGLADRELFF. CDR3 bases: TGCGCCAGCAGTCAAGGCCTGGGACTAGCGGATAGGGAGCTGTTTTTT.

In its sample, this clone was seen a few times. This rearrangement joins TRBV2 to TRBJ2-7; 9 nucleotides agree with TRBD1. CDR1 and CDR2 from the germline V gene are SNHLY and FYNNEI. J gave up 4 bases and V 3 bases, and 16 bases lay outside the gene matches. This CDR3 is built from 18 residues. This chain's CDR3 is CASSDPTAFNRGLYEQYF. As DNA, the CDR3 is TGTGCCAGCAGTGATCCTACCGCCTTTAACAGGGGGCTGTACGAGCAGTACTTC.

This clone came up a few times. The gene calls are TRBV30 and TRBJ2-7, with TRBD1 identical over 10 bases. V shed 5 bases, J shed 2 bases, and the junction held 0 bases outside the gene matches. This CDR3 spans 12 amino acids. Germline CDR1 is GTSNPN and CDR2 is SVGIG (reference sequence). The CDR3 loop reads CAWGQGAYEQYF. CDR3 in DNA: TGTGCCTGGGGACAGGGGGCCTACGAGCAGTACTTC.

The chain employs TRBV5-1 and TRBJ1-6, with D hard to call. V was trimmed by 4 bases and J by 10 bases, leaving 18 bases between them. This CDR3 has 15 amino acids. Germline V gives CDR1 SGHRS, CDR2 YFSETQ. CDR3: CASSPWGGRESPLHF. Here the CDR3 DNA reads TGCGCCAGCAGCCCGTGGGGAGGGAGGGAATCACCCCTCCACTTT.

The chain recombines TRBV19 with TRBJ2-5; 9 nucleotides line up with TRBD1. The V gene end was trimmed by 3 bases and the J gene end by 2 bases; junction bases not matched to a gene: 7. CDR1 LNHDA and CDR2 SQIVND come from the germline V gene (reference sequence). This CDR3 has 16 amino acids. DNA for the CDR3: TGTGCCAGTAGTATTTTGGGACAGGGTAGACAAGAGACCCAGTACTTC. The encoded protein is CASSILGQGRQETQYF.

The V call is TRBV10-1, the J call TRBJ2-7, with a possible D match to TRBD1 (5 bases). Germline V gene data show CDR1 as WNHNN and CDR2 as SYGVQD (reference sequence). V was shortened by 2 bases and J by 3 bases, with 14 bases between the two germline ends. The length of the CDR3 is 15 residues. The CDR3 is CASSESLGQGYEQYF. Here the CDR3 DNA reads TGCGCCAGCAGTGAGAGCCTGGGGCAGGGCTACGAGCAGTACTTC.

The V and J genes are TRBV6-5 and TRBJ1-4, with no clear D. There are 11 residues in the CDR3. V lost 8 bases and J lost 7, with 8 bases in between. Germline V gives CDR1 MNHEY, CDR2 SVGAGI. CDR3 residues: CASRGVEKLFF. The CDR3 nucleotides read TGTGCCAGCCGCGGGGTTGAAAAACTGTTTTTT.

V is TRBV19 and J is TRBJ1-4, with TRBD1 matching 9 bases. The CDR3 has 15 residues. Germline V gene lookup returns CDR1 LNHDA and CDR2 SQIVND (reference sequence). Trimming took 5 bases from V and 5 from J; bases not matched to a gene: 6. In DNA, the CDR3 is TGTGCCAGTAGTCCATGGACAGGGGTAAATGAAAAACTGTTTTTT. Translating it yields CASSPWTGVNEKLFF.

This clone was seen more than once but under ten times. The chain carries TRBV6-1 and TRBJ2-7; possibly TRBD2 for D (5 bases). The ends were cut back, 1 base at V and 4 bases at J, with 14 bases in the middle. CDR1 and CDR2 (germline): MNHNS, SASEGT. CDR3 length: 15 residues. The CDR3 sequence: CASSEGALWRYEQYF. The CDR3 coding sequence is TGTGCCAGCAGTGAAGGGGCCCTCTGGAGGTACGAGCAGTACTTC.

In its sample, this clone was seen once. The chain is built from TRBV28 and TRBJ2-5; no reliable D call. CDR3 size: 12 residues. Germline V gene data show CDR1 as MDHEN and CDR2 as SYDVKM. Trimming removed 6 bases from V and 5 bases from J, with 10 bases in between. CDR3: CASSSPVETQYF. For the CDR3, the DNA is TGTGCCAGCAGCTCCCCCGTGGAGACCCAGTACTTC.

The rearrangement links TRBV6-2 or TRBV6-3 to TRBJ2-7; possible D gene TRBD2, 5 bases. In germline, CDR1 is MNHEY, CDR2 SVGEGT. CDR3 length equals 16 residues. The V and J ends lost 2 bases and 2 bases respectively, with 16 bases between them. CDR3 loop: CASSYEPQRPTYEQYF. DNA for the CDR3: TGTGCCAGCAGTTACGAACCTCAGCGGCCAACCTACGAGCAGTACTTC.

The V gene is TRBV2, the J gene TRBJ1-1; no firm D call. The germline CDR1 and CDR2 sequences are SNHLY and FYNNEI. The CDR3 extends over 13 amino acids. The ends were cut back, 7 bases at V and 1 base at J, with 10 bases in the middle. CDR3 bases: TGTGCCAGCATCCCCGACACGAACACTGAAGCTTTCTTT. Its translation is CASIPDTNTEAFF.

The CDR3 DNA sequence: TGTGCCAGCACCCCCCTAGTAACCTCACGGGGTACGCAGTATTTT. As protein: CASTPLVTSRGTQYF. This chain links TRBV6-2 or TRBV6-3 with TRBJ2-3, with D possibly being TRBD2 (5 bases). The CDR3 extends over 15 amino acids. Germline loops: CDR1 MNHEY, CDR2 SVGEGT. Trimming stripped 7 bases from V and 8 bases from J, with 22 bases between.